The 24 T cell receptor beta chains reported below all come from one sample, sequenced in a study of T cells in Graves' hyperthyroidism and ophthalmopathy. Using RNA transcripts as the source, TCR beta CDR3 regions were amplified. Initially, a first-round RT-PCR of the TCR CDR3 employed the HTBI primer set. TCRdb re-derived calls from the multiplex PCR reads in MiXCR, one entry per CDR3 protein. The sample consists of about 640,000 distinct CDR3 sequences, around 20% of them appearing once. The sequenced material came from blood. The receptor source for this set is a man aged 30 to 45 with Graves' ophthalmopathy.

This clonotype has ten or more counts. The V call is TRBV12-3 or TRBV12-4, the J call TRBJ2-2; 8 bases line up with TRBD1. V was pared by 3 bases and J by 1 base, with 4 bases of the junction left unmatched. The CDR3 is 16 residues long. The CDR3, as DNA: TGTGCCAGCAGTTTCCCCGGGACAGGGAACACCGGGGAGCTGTTTTTT. It yields the protein CASSFPGTGNTGELFF.

This clonotype was seen a handful of times. This rearrangement joins TRBV7-2 to TRBJ2-5, with 13 bases matching TRBD2. This CDR3 is built from 16 residues. Germline V gene sequence: CDR1 SGHTA, CDR2 FQGNSA. Germline trimming cut 5 bases from V and 4 bases from J; bases unmatched to any gene: 7. The CDR3 DNA reads as TGTGCCAGCAGCCCCGGGACTAGCGGGACGGCAGAGACCCAGTACTTC. Its protein product is CASSPGTSGTAETQYF.

A few counts support this clonotype. The chain recombines TRBV24-1 with TRBJ2-5; TRBD2 agrees at 8 bases. The CDR3 has 16 amino acids. The junction had 13 bases not matched to a gene; V was cut back by 9 bases and J by 2 bases. CDR1 KGHDR and CDR2 SFDVKD come from the germline V gene. Here the CDR3 DNA reads TGTGCCACCTCTGTTAGTGAGATAGCGGGGCAAGAGACCCAGTACTTC. Protein sequence: CATSVSEIAGQETQYF.

This clonotype has at least ten counts. The gene calls are TRBV28 and TRBJ2-1, with a tentative D call TRBD2 (5 bases). CDR1 and CDR2 from the germline V gene are MDHEN and SYDVKM. The CDR3 length is 17 residues. The V end was cut by 4 bases, the J end by 4 bases, with 20 bases between. CDR3 loop: CASSSGGGPSGYNEQFF. DNA of the CDR3: TGTGCCAGCAGTTCCGGTGGCGGGCCCTCTGGGTACAATGAGCAGTTCTTC.

This clonotype was counted between two and nine times. CDR3 loop: CASSYMAGQETQYF. CDR3 in DNA: TGTGCCAGCAGTTACATGGCGGGACAAGAGACCCAGTACTTC. The J gene is TRBJ2-5, the V gene TRBV7-2; D might be TRBD2 (6 bases). This CDR3 has 14 amino acids. V gave up 6 bases and J gave up 2 bases, with 13 bases separating them. CDR1 and CDR2 from the germline V gene are SGHTA and FQGNSA.

The chain uses TRBV10-3 and TRBJ2-7, with TRBD1 matching over 7 bases. The CDR3 covers 14 residues. Trimming removed 3 bases from V and 4 bases from J; junction bases left unmatched: 6. In germline, CDR1 is ENHRY, CDR2 SYGVKD. The CDR3 DNA follows: TGTGCCATCAGTGATGGGACAGTTCTTTACGAGCAGTACTTC. Translated: CAISDGTVLYEQYF.

CDR3 bases: TGTGCCAGCAGCGCTTTCGGGACAGGTCAAAACATTCAGTACTTC. Its translation is CASSAFGTGQNIQYF. The chain combines TRBV5-6 with TRBJ2-4, with 8 bases lining up with TRBD1. The CDR3 loop spans 15 amino acids. Germline trimming cut 4 bases from V and 5 bases from J; bases unmatched to any gene: 8. The germline V gene encodes CDR1 SGHDT and CDR2 YYEEEE.

The V call is TRBV7-2, the J call TRBJ1-1; D unresolved. The germline gives CDR1 SGHTA, CDR2 FQGNSA. V was pared by 0 bases and J by 5 bases, with 10 bases between. The length of the CDR3 is 14 residues. The CDR3 DNA reads TGTGCCAGCAGCTTAGCGCTGGGAACAACTGAAGCTTTCTTT. It is translated as CASSLALGTTEAFF.

The chain combines TRBV30 with TRBJ2-7; D may be TRBD2 (7 bases). Looked up from germline, CDR1 is GTSNPN and CDR2 is SVGIG (reference sequence). The CDR3 spans 17 residues. V lost 3 bases to trimming and J lost 0 bases, with 21 bases between them. The chain's CDR3 is CAWSEIQGLAVSYEQYF. The CDR3 DNA reads TGTGCCTGGAGCGAAATACAGGGCCTAGCGGTCTCCTACGAGCAGTACTTC.

The chain links TRBV6-2 or TRBV6-3 to TRBJ2-1; 10 bases are shared with TRBD2. The CDR3 loop spans 15 amino acids. V dropped 5 bases and J dropped 4; count of bases not matched to a gene: 5. The germline CDR1 and CDR2 sequences are MNHEY and SVGEGT. CDR3 loop: CASSQTSGWYNEQFF. CDR3 DNA sequence: TGTGCCAGCAGTCAGACTAGCGGGTGGTACAATGAGCAGTTCTTC.

This clonotype was detected many times. The chain couples TRBV18 to TRBJ2-1; TRBD2 might be the D (5 bases). V was shortened by 3 bases and J by 0 bases, with 15 bases between the two germline ends. Germline CDR1 reads KGHSH; CDR2 reads LQKENI. The CDR3 is 17 residues long. CDR3 amino acids: CASSPPVGVSSYNEQFF. The CDR3 region has the DNA TGTGCCAGCTCACCTCCCGTCGGGGTGAGCTCCTACAATGAGCAGTTCTTC.

The sample holds a few counts of this clonotype. The rearrangement uses TRBV14 and TRBJ1-1, with D unclear. The ends were cut back, 4 bases at V and 1 base at J, with 22 bases in the middle. Germline CDR1 and CDR2: SGHDN and FVKESK. This CDR3 is 18 amino acids long. DNA for the CDR3: TGTGCCAGCAGCCCTCTTGGACCCTTTCAGTTCGGGAACACTGAAGCTTTCTTT. Translating gives CASSPLGPFQFGNTEAFF.

On this clonotype: This may arise from a read error, as a much more abundant clone is one base away. The chain combines TRBV6-2 or TRBV6-3 with TRBJ1-1; perhaps TRBD1 as D (5 bases). This CDR3 is built from 13 residues. CDR1 is MNHEY and CDR2 is SVGEGT in the germline V gene. DNA for the CDR3: TGTGCCAGCAGTGCACGCCGGGACCATGAAGTTTTCTTT. Protein sequence: CASSARRDHEVFF.

This clonotype was seen at least ten times. This sequence joins TRBV6-1 and TRBJ1-1, with D tentatively TRBD1 (5 bases). The CDR3 contains 14 residues. Germline CDR1 reads MNHNS; CDR2 reads SASEGT. V was shortened by 6 bases and J by 1 base, with 12 bases between the two germline ends. The CDR3 nucleotides read TGTGCCAGCAGGATGGATGGACAGAACACTGAAGCTTTCTTT. It translates to CASRMDGQNTEAFF.

Many counts were recorded for this clonotype. J is TRBJ2-7 and V is TRBV5-1; TRBD2 agrees at 9 bases. Germline V gene lookup returns CDR1 SGHRS and CDR2 YFSETQ. CDR3 length equals 15 residues. V was pared by 0 bases and J by 2 bases, with 3 bases of the junction left unmatched. CDR3 in amino acids: CASSLEAGGPYEQYF. CDR3 DNA: TGCGCCAGCAGCTTGGAAGCGGGAGGCCCCTACGAGCAGTACTTC.

This sequence joins TRBV6-1 and TRBJ1-2; 7 bases are shared with TRBD1. The CDR3 length is 13 residues. Per germline, CDR1 MNHNS and CDR2 SASEGT. V was clipped by 6 bases and J by 0 bases; unmatched bases: 1. The CDR3 region is CASSGQANYGYTF. The DNA of the CDR3 is TGTGCCAGCAGCGGACAGGCTAACTATGGCTACACCTTC.

Worth noting for this clonotype: The final CDR3 position lacks the conserved phenylalanine or tryptophan, pointing to a likely read error. The J gene is TRBJ2-1, the V gene TRBV2, with 8 bases matching TRBD1. V was pared by 8 bases and J by 8 bases, with 14 bases of the junction left unmatched. CDR1 and CDR2 (germline): SNHLY, FYNNEI. The CDR3 spans 15 residues. This CDR3 reads CASAQGANLQHEQFL. The CDR3, as DNA: TGTGCCAGCGCTCAGGGGGCAAATCTACAACATGAGCAGTTCCTC.

Details on this clonotype: It is unclear where the CDR3 begins or ends on the DNA, so no DNA is shown, and the CDR3 is as TCRdb lists it. CDR3 sequence: CASSVGPGQGSSGSYNEQFF. The chain joins TRBV7-9 to TRBJ2-1; TRBD1 reflects the table's D call only, with no check against the DNA. The CDR3 is 20 residues long, counting both termini. Germline-derived CDR1 and CDR2 are SEHNR and FQNEAQ (reference sequence).

The chain couples TRBV20-1 to TRBJ2-7; D perhaps matches TRBD1 (5 bases). Trimming left V 1 base short and J 0 bases short, with 22 bases between. Germline lookup yields CDR1 DFQATT and CDR2 SNEGSKA (reference sequence). The length of the CDR3 is 18 residues. The CDR3 sequence: CSARGGLGGGLDSYEQYF. The CDR3 bases are TGCAGTGCTAGAGGGGGCCTAGGTGGCGGTCTCGACTCCTACGAGCAGTACTTC.

V and J are TRBV14 and TRBJ2-7; no definite D call. Per the germline V gene, CDR1 is SGHDN and CDR2 is FVKESK. V gave up 0 bases and J gave up 2 bases, with 20 bases separating them. The CDR3 runs 18 residues. The CDR3 DNA reads as TGTGCCAGCAGCCAAGACTCGGGCCGGCTGATGCGTACCTACGAGCAGTACTTC. It codes for CASSQDSGRLMRTYEQYF.

Ten or more counts support this clonotype. The chain combines TRBV28 with TRBJ2-1; D not certain. The CDR3 spans 14 residues. The V and J ends lost 5 bases and 0 bases respectively, with 8 bases between them. Germline V gene lookup returns CDR1 MDHEN and CDR2 SYDVKM. The DNA for the CDR3 is TGTGCCAGCAGTCCATTAAGCTCCTACAATGAGCAGTTCTTC. Its translation is CASSPLSSYNEQFF.

The CDR3 nucleotides are TGTGCCAGTGCACAGGGCGCTGTGGCCAACGTCCTGACTTTC. Residues: CASAQGAVANVLTF. V is TRBV6-2 or TRBV6-3 and J is TRBJ2-6; TRBD1 is a possible D gene (6 bases). With 9 bases removed from V and 6 bases from J, the gap between germline ends came to 15 bases. The germline CDR1 and CDR2 sequences are MNHEY and SVGEGT. The CDR3 is 14 residues long.

The chain joins TRBV25-1 to TRBJ2-5; 11 bases align to TRBD2. This CDR3 is built from 18 residues. Germline V gene data show CDR1 as MGHDK and CDR2 as SYGVNS. Trimming at V came to 2 bases and at J to 1 base, leaving 9 bases not matched to a gene. In DNA form, the CDR3 reads TGTGCCAGCAGTGAAGGGACTAGCGGTATCAACTCCCAAGAGACCCAGTACTTC. It codes for CASSEGTSGINSQETQYF.

The J gene is TRBJ1-6, the V gene TRBV4-1, with D perhaps TRBD1 (6 bases). CDR1 is MGHRA, CDR2 YSYEKL, per germline. Trimming removed 0 bases from V and 4 bases from J, with 13 bases in between. The CDR3 extends over 17 amino acids. CDR3 in DNA: TGCGCCAGCAGCCAAGACGCAGGGGCCTCTTATAATTCACCCCTCCACTTT. Its protein is CASSQDAGASYNSPLHF.